This T cell receptor beta chain was sequenced for a study of blood T cell repertoires in COVID-19. Study as a whole: Researchers got acute and convalescent COVID-19 samples from the United States, Italy and Spain. Sample material is recorded as cDNA or gDNA derived from T cells, B-cell-depleted T cells, or PBMCs.

In the authors' methods: Estimates of nucleated cell counts were drawn from the amplification of reference gene primers. The repertoire was sequenced with immunoSEQ multiplex PCR; TCRdb's copy has only in-frame clones and lacks some. V, J and clone size reflect that table, while D and trimming were determined from the DNA. The sample has fewer than 200,000 clones; around four fifths are singletons. Germline CDR1 reads LGHDT; CDR2 reads YNNKEL (reference sequence). CDR3 length: 15 amino acids. The ends were cut back, 4 bases at V and 6 bases at J, with 18 bases in the middle. V and J are TRBV3-1 (or the pseudogene TRBV3-2) and TRBJ1-2; D may be TRBD1 (6 bases). The TCR sequence derives from a woman in her 70s with COVID-19, enrolled during active disease. The sequenced material came from peripheral blood. For the CDR3, the DNA is TGTGCCAGCAGCCCTTCAAGGGTAGGGGGTCATGGCTACACCTTC. It is translated as CASSPSRVGGHGYTF.